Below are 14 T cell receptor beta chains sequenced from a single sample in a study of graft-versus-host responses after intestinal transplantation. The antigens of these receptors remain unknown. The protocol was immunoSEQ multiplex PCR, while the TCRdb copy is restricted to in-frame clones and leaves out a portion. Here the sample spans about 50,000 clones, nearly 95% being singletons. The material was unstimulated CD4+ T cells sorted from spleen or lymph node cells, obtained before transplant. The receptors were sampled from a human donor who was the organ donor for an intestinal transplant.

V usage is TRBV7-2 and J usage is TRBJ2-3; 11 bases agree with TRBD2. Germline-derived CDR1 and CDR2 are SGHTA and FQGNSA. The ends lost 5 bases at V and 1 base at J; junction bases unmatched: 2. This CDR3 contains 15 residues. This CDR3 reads CASSQGLAGTDTQYF. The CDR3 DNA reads TGTGCCAGCAGCCAGGGACTAGCGGGCACAGATACGCAGTATTTT.

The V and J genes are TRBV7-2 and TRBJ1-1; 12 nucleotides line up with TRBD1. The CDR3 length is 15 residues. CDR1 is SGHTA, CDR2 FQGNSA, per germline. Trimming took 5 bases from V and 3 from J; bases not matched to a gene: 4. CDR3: CASSRDRGLYTEAFF. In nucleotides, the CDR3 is TGTGCCAGCAGCCGGGACAGGGGGCTTTACACTGAAGCTTTCTTT.

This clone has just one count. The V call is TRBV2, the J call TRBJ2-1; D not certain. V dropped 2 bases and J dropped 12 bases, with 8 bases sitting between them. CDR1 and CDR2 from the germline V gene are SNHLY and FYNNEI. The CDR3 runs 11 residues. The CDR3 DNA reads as TGTGCCAGCAGTGAATGGCTCGGGCAGTTCTTC. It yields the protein CASSEWLGQFF. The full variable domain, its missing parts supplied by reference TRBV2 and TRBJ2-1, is EPEVTQTPSHQVTQMGQEVILRCVPISNHLYFYWYRQILGQKVEFLVSFYNNEISEKSEIFDDQFSVERPDGSNFTLKIRSTKLEDSAMYFCASSEWLGQFFGPGTRLTVL.

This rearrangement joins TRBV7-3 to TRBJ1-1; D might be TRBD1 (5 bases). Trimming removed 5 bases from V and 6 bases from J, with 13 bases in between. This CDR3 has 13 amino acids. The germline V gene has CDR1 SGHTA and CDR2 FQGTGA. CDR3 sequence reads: CASSGDGSAEAFF. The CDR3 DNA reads TGTGCCAGCAGCGGGGACGGGTCGGCTGAAGCTTTCTTT. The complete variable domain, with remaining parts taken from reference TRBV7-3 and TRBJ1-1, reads GAGVSQTPSNKVTEKGKYVELRCDPISGHTALYWYRQSLGQGPEFLIYFQGTGAADDSGLPNDRFFAVRPEGSVSTLKIQRTERGDSAVYLCASSGDGSAEAFFGQGTRLTVV.

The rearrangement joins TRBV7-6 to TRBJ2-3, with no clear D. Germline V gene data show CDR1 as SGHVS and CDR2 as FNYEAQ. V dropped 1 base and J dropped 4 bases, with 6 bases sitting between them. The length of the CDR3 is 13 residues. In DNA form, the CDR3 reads TGTGCCAGCAGCTTAGTAGTTTCAGATACGCAGTATTTT. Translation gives CASSLVVSDTQYF. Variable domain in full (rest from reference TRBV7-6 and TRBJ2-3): GAGVSQSPRYKVTKRGQDVALRCDPISGHVSLYWYRQALGQGPEFLTYFNYEAQQDKSGLPNDRFSAERPEGSISTLTIQRTEQRDSAMYRCASSLVVSDTQYFGPGTRLTVL.

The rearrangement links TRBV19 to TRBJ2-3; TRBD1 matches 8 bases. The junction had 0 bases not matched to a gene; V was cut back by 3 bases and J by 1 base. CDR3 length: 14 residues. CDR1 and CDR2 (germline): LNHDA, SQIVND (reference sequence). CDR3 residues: CASSMTGGTDTQYF. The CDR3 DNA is TGTGCCAGTAGTATGACAGGGGGCACAGATACGCAGTATTTT.

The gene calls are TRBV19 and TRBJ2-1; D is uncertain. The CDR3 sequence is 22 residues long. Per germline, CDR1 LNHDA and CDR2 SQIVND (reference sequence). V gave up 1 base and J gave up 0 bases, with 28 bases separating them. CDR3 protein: CASSIGLWGSTSYDSSYNEQFF. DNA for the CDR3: TGTGCCAGTAGTATAGGTCTTTGGGGTAGTACATCCTATGATAGCTCCTACAATGAGCAGTTCTTC.

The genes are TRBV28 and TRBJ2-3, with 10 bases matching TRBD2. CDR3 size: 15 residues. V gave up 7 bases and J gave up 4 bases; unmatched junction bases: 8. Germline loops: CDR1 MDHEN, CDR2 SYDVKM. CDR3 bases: TGTGCCAGCAACCCGGGGCTAGCGGGAGCAGATACGCAGTATTTT. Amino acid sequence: CASNPGLAGADTQYF.

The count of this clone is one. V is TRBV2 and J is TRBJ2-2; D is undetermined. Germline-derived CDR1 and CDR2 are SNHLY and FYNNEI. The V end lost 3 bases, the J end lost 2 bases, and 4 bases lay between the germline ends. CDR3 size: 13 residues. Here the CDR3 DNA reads TGTGCCAGCAGTGAGCGTAACACCGGGGAGCTGTTTTTT. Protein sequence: CASSERNTGELFF.

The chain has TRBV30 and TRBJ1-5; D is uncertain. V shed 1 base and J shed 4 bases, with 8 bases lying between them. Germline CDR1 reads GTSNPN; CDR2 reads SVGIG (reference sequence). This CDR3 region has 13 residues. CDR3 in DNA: TGTGCCTGGAGTGATAACTCGAATCAGCCCCAGCATTTT. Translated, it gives CAWSDNSNQPQHF.

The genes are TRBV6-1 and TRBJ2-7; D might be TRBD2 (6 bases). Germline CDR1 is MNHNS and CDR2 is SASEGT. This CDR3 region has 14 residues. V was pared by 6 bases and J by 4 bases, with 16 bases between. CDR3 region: CASSRLGGTYEQYF. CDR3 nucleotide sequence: TGTGCCAGCAGCCGACTAGGAGGGACTTACGAGCAGTACTTC.

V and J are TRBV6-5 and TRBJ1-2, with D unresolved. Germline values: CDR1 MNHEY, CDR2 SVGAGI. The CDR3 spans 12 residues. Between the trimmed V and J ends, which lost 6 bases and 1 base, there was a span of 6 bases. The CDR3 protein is CASRALNYGYTF. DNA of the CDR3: TGTGCCAGCAGGGCACTTAACTATGGCTACACCTTC.

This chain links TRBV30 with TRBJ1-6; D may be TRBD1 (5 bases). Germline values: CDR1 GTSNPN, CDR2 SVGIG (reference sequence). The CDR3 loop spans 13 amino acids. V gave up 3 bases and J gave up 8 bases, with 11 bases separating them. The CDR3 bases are TGTGCCTGGAGGAGGGGAATCGATTCACCCCTCCACTTT. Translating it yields CAWRRGIDSPLHF.

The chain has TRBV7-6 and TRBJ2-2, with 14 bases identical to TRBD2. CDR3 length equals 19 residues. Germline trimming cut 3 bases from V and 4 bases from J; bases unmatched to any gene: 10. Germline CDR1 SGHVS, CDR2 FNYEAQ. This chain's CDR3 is CASSFLVGLAGDGTGELFF. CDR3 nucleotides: TGTGCCAGCAGCTTTCTCGTGGGACTAGCGGGAGATGGCACCGGGGAGCTGTTTTTT.